Listed below are T cell receptor beta chains from one sample, sequenced in a study of T cell changes during pregnancy in multiple sclerosis. Clones were sequenced by immunoSEQ multiplex PCR, and TCRdb holds only the in-frame ones, with some missing. The top ten clones hold around 0.4% of a sample with 49,000 or so clones, almost 95% of them seen once. Sample: CD4+ T cells from peripheral blood mononuclear cells, taken in the second trimester of pregnancy. The receptor source for this set is a female donor in good health, enrolled as a control in a pregnancy study. The conserved cysteine and the conserved F or W are not part of the CDR3 here. A D gene is named only where the DNA matches it firmly.

V: TRBV7-9; J: TRBJ1-3; D: NA; CDR3: ASIMWGRGNGNTIY
V: TRBV7-9; J: TRBJ1-1; D: NA; CDR3: ASSLYAGAASTEAF
V: TRBV7-2; J: TRBJ1-2; D: TRBD1; CDR3: ASSRSGTDNYGYT
V: TRBV7-9; J: TRBJ2-7; D: TRBD1; CDR3: ASSWGQADYEQY
V: TRBV4-1; J: TRBJ2-2; D: NA; CDR3: ASSRGHDTGELF
V: TRBV9; J: TRBJ1-1; D: NA; CDR3: ASSVGGGLNTEAF
V: TRBV7-9; J: TRBJ2-1; D: TRBD1; CDR3: ASSSGTGEVSEQF
V: TRBV27; J: TRBJ1-6; D: NA; CDR3: ASSLGFRSSYNSPLH
V: TRBV15; J: TRBJ1-1; D: NA; CDR3: ATSRVGARTEAF
V: TRBV5-1; J: TRBJ1-4; D: NA; CDR3: ASSLGARVNEKLF
V: TRBV7-9; J: TRBJ2-3; D: TRBD2; CDR3: ASGASGRTDTQY
V: TRBV5-6; J: TRBJ1-1; D: TRBD1; CDR3: ASSGGQGIWGDTEAF
V: TRBV18; J: TRBJ1-2; D: TRBD1; CDR3: ASSPTTGYNGYT
V: TRBV11-3; J: TRBJ2-5; D: NA; CDR3: ASSLGPGETQY
V: TRBV9; J: TRBJ2-5; D: TRBD2; CDR3: ASSLRGGRETQY
V: TRBV19; J: TRBJ1-1; D: NA; CDR3: ASSIAGYTEAF
V: TRBV4-3; J: TRBJ2-1; D: TRBD2; CDR3: ASSPGTSGLGNEQF
V: TRBV27; J: TRBJ1-2; D: NA; CDR3: ASSLNQAYGYT
V: TRBV4-3; J: TRBJ1-1; D: TRBD1; CDR3: ASSQEDRGYTEAF
V: TRBV18; J: TRBJ1-4; D: TRBD1; CDR3: ASSVTGTENEKLF
V: TRBV9; J: TRBJ1-1; D: NA; CDR3: ASSPHIGENTEAF
V: TRBV5-5; J: TRBJ2-1; D: NA; CDR3: ASSKDIYNEQF
V: TRBV6-5; J: TRBJ2-7; D: TRBD2; CDR3: ASRTTSGDYEQY
V: TRBV4-3; J: TRBJ1-2; D: TRBD1; CDR3: ASSPSGTGNYGYT
V: TRBV5-6; J: TRBJ2-3; D: TRBD2; CDR3: ASSLPGLVTDTQY
V: TRBV4-3; J: TRBJ2-2; D: TRBD1; CDR3: ASSPQGAQNTGELF
V: TRBV6-1; J: TRBJ2-3; D: NA; CDR3: ASSGSRDTQY
V: TRBV7-9; J: TRBJ1-1; D: NA; CDR3: ASSSPYRGRENTEAF
V: TRBV18; J: TRBJ2-7; D: TRBD2; CDR3: ASSPRLAGGPYEQY
V: TRBV7-2; J: TRBJ1-3; D: NA; CDR3: ASSLLRSGNTIY
V: TRBV7-2; J: TRBJ2-3; D: TRBD2; CDR3: ASSPLRQRGGLSTDTQY
V: TRBV7-2; J: TRBJ2-3; D: TRBD1; CDR3: ASTRGGTGTDTQY
V: TRBV4-2; J: TRBJ2-5; D: TRBD2; CDR3: ASSPRGLAGGQETQY
V: TRBV11-3; J: TRBJ1-1; D: TRBD1; CDR3: ASSLDRAEAF
V: TRBV11-3; J: TRBJ2-3; D: TRBD2; CDR3: ASSPFSGGPDTQY
V: TRBV29-1; J: TRBJ2-6; D: NA; CDR3: SVQQNRASGANVLT
V: TRBV11-3; J: TRBJ1-1; D: TRBD1; CDR3: ASSSQSQGAGTEAF
V: TRBV11-3; J: TRBJ1-4; D: TRBD1; CDR3: ASSPRDRGREKLF
V: TRBV27; J: TRBJ1-5; D: NA; CDR3: ASSFRSGVSNQPQH
V: TRBV13; J: TRBJ2-1; D: NA; CDR3: ASTEGISYNEQF
V: TRBV11-2; J: TRBJ1-1; D: TRBD1; CDR3: ASSLMTGLTNTEAF
V: TRBV30; J: TRBJ2-5; D: TRBD2; CDR3: AWSQAGGETQY
V: TRBV19; J: TRBJ1-2; D: TRBD1; CDR3: ASSAPGQGSGGYT
V: TRBV14; J: TRBJ2-3; D: TRBD2; CDR3: ASSPGGVWINTQY
V: TRBV4-3; J: TRBJ1-4; D: TRBD1; CDR3: ASSQIDRGGEKLF
V: TRBV9; J: TRBJ1-3; D: NA; CDR3: ASSVGEGIPGNTIY
V: TRBV30; J: TRBJ1-2; D: NA; CDR3: AWSAGRPNYGYT
V: TRBV4-1; J: TRBJ1-1; D: NA; CDR3: ASSQDRGGSPRAF
V: TRBV7-3; J: TRBJ1-1; D: TRBD1; CDR3: ASSFRAGQGYMNTEAF
V: TRBV2; J: TRBJ2-6; D: TRBD1; CDR3: ASGTGMAGANVLT
V: TRBV9; J: TRBJ1-3; D: TRBD1; CDR3: ASSVEGQGATGNTIY
V: TRBV6-6; J: TRBJ2-5; D: TRBD1; CDR3: ASRGDRGETQY
V: TRBV7-8; J: TRBJ1-6; D: TRBD1; CDR3: ASSPPTGRSPLH
V: TRBV18; J: TRBJ2-7; D: NA; CDR3: ASSPPSGSYEQY
V: TRBV7-2; J: TRBJ1-6; D: TRBD1; CDR3: ASSQQGALNSPLH
V: TRBV10-3; J: TRBJ2-7; D: NA; CDR3: AITGGMGPGWEQY
V: TRBV5-6; J: TRBJ1-3; D: NA; CDR3: ASSLEAPFSGNTIY
V: TRBV6-5; J: TRBJ1-4; D: TRBD1; CDR3: ASTPGQAPNEKLF
V: TRBV6-5; J: TRBJ2-5; D: TRBD2; CDR3: ASSYGLAGQTQY
V: TRBV18; J: TRBJ1-2; D: NA; CDR3: ASSPQNINYGYT